One sample yielded the 18 T cell receptor beta chains listed below, sequenced in a study of blood T cell repertoires in COVID-19. Produced via immunoSEQ multiplex PCR; TCRdb's table is partial and in-frame only. The data hold 200,000 to 250,000 clones, with about 90% observed a single time. The specimen was peripheral blood. These receptors were collected from a man younger than 40 with COVID-19, enrolled during active disease.

CDR3 amino acids: CASSRDLSTEAFF. The CDR3, as DNA: TGTGCCAGCAGCCGTGATCTATCCACTGAAGCTTTCTTT. V is TRBV14 and J is TRBJ1-1; no firm D call. CDR1 and CDR2 (germline): SGHDN, FVKESK. V was cut by 4 bases and J by 4 bases, with 10 bases left in between. The CDR3 is made up of 13 amino acids. The full variable domain, in which reference TRBV14 and TRBJ1-1 provide the parts outside the CDR3, is EAGVTQFPSHSVIEKGQTVTLRCDPISGHDNLYWYRRVMGKEIKFLLHFVKESKQDESGMPNNRFLAERTGGTYSTLKVQPAELEDSGVYFCASSRDLSTEAFFGQGTRLTVV.

This clone was counted once. This sequence joins TRBV6-2 or TRBV6-3 and TRBJ2-3; 9 nucleotides align to TRBD1. V trimming: 1 base; J trimming: 3 bases; junction bases outside the gene matches: 11. The germline gives CDR1 MNHEY, CDR2 SVGEGT. This CDR3 comprises 18 residues. CDR3 coding DNA: TGTGCCAGCAGTTACTTGGGCCCCGGGACAGGGAGAACAGATACGCAGTATTTT. Translation: CASSYLGPGTGRTDTQYF.

The chain carries TRBV10-3 and TRBJ2-7, with D tentatively TRBD1 (6 bases). V was shortened by 9 bases and J by 5 bases, with 11 bases between the two germline ends. CDR1 is ENHRY and CDR2 is SYGVKD in the germline V gene. The CDR3 spans 11 residues. The CDR3 spells CAIAGENEQYF. CDR3 DNA: TGTGCCATTGCAGGGGAAAACGAGCAGTACTTC.

The chain employs TRBV29-1 and TRBJ2-4; 12 bases align to TRBD1. J was trimmed by 0 bases and V by 8 bases; bases with no gene match: 11. The CDR3 consists of 17 residues. Per germline, CDR1 SQVTM and CDR2 ANQGSEA. CDR3 residues: CSLRGTGGAEAKNIQYF. The CDR3 bases are TGCAGCCTAAGGGGGACAGGGGGCGCAGAAGCCAAAAACATTCAGTACTTC.

The J gene is TRBJ2-6, the V gene TRBV7-3, with a possible D match to TRBD1 (6 bases). CDR3 length: 15 amino acids. CDR1 and CDR2 from the germline V gene are SGHTA and FQGTGA. V was clipped by 8 bases and J by 2 bases, with 13 bases between them. The CDR3 DNA is TGTGCCAGCGGGTCAGGGGTACCTGGGGCCAACGTCCTGACTTTC. Its translation is CASGSGVPGANVLTF.

The chain links TRBV9 to TRBJ2-1, with D perhaps TRBD2 (6 bases). CDR1 is SGDLS and CDR2 is YYNGEE in the germline V gene. CDR3 length: 14 amino acids. V was pared by 0 bases and J by 5 bases, with 9 bases between. The CDR3 coding sequence is TGTGCCAGCAGCGTAGTTTTAGCGGACAATGAGCAGTTCTTC. This sequence encodes CASSVVLADNEQFF.

CDR3 region: CATSPGGISYEQYF. The CDR3 DNA reads TGTGCCACCAGCCCTGGAGGGATCTCCTACGAGCAGTACTTC. The genes are TRBV24-1 and TRBJ2-7; a weak D match, TRBD2 (6 bases). Trimming cost V 7 bases and J 0 bases, with 12 bases left between them. Germline V gives CDR1 KGHDR, CDR2 SFDVKD. The CDR3 totals 14 residues.

The gene calls are TRBV29-1 and TRBJ1-2; no clear D. CDR3 length: 14 amino acids. The V end lost 4 bases, the J end lost 2 bases, and 14 bases lay between the germline ends. Germline CDR1 SQVTM, CDR2 ANQGSEA. The CDR3 sequence: CSVGRSRTNYGYTF. The CDR3, as DNA: TGCAGCGTTGGAAGAAGTCGCACAAACTATGGCTACACCTTC.

The V gene is TRBV14, the J gene TRBJ1-2; 10 bases line up with TRBD1. CDR3 length: 16 amino acids. Per the germline V gene, CDR1 is SGHDN and CDR2 is FVKESK. The V segment lost 2 bases and the J segment 3 bases; nucleotides outside the gene matches: 6. The CDR3 bases are TGTGCCAGCAGCCAAAAATCCGACAGGGGGCACTATGGCTACACCTTC. Translated: CASSQKSDRGHYGYTF.

This clone occurred once. The chain uses TRBV28 and TRBJ1-4; D not resolved. This CDR3 comprises 17 residues. Germline V gene sequence: CDR1 MDHEN, CDR2 SYDVKM. V gave up 2 bases and J gave up 4 bases, with 17 bases separating them. This CDR3 reads CASSLVQATDLNEKLFF. In DNA form, the CDR3 reads TGTGCCAGCAGTTTAGTCCAGGCCACAGACCTTAATGAAAAACTGTTTTTT.

The chain uses TRBV10-3 and TRBJ2-3; a weak D match, TRBD1 (5 bases). From germline, CDR1 is ENHRY and CDR2 SYGVKD. The CDR3 is made up of 14 amino acids. V shed 3 bases and J shed 5 bases, with 12 bases lying between them. In DNA form, the CDR3 reads TGTGCCATCAGTGACCGCACAGGACGAGATACGCAGTATTTT. This sequence encodes CAISDRTGRDTQYF.

The chain links TRBV15 to TRBJ2-3; 8 positions agree with TRBD2. There are 17 residues in the CDR3. Germline values: CDR1 LNHNV, CDR2 YYDKDF (reference sequence). The V and J ends lost 0 bases and 8 bases, in that order; junction bases with no gene match: 13. The CDR3 loop is CATSRDNLSGSRRTQYF. In DNA form, the CDR3 reads TGTGCCACCAGCAGAGATAACTTAAGCGGGAGCCGCCGTACGCAGTATTTT.

This clone was seen only a few times. The chain recombines TRBV5-1 with TRBJ1-1; TRBD1 is a possible D gene (6 bases). The CDR3 sequence is 14 residues long. Germline loops: CDR1 SGHRS, CDR2 YFSETQ. Trimming left V 2 bases short and J 3 bases short, with 11 bases between. CDR3 loop: CASSFQGWDTEAFF. The CDR3, as DNA: TGCGCCAGCAGCTTCCAGGGGTGGGACACTGAAGCTTTCTTT.

The chain combines TRBV5-4 with TRBJ1-5; D remains ambiguous. The germline CDR1 and CDR2 sequences are SGHNT and YYREEE (reference sequence). The CDR3 is 13 amino acids. Trimming pared 2 bases from V and 6 bases from J, leaving 9 bases between. The CDR3 DNA is TGTGCCAGCAGCTTACCGGTTGCTCAGCCCCAGCATTTT. As protein: CASSLPVAQPQHF.

The chain has TRBV10-2 and TRBJ1-5; 7 positions agree with TRBD1. Germline CDR1 and CDR2: WSHSY and SAAADI. CDR3 length: 16 amino acids. V trimming: 5 bases; J trimming: 2 bases; junction bases outside the gene matches: 9. CDR3 sequence reads: CASSISTGEGNQPQHF. CDR3 DNA: TGCGCCAGCAGTATCTCTACAGGGGAAGGCAATCAGCCCCAGCATTTT.

The genes are TRBV7-3 and TRBJ2-5, with D possibly matching TRBD1 (5 bases). The germline V gene encodes CDR1 SGHTA and CDR2 FQGTGA. The CDR3 totals 15 residues. Between the trimmed V and J ends, which lost 1 base and 4 bases, there was a span of 13 bases. CDR3 region: CASSLKGYGRETQYF. CDR3 nucleotide sequence: TGTGCCAGCAGCTTAAAGGGGTATGGGCGAGAGACCCAGTACTTC.

This chain connects TRBV28 to TRBJ1-2; D is possibly TRBD1 (5 bases). The germline gives CDR1 MDHEN, CDR2 SYDVKM. Trimming removed 2 bases at V and 4 bases at J, with 14 bases between. This CDR3 is 15 amino acids long. The CDR3 spells CASSLGTVGIYGYTF. The CDR3, as DNA: TGTGCCAGCAGTTTAGGGACTGTCGGTATCTATGGCTACACCTTC.

V and J are TRBV10-2 and TRBJ2-6; D is possibly TRBD2 (6 bases). Germline V gene data show CDR1 as WSHSY and CDR2 as SAAADI. This CDR3 is built from 16 residues. Trimming removed 8 bases at V and 2 bases at J, with 16 bases between. The CDR3 here is CASRYGGTAGANVLTF. DNA for the CDR3: TGCGCCAGCCGGTACGGGGGAACGGCTGGGGCCAACGTCCTGACTTTC.